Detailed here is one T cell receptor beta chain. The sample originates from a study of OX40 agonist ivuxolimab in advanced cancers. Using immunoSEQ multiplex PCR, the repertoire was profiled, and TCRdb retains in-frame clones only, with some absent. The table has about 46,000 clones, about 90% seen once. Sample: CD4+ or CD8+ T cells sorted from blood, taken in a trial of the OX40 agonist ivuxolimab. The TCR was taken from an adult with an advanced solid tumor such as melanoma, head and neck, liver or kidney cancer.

CDR3 sequence: CASSLVLPSGSNEQFF. Written as DNA, the CDR3 is TGTGCCAGCAGCTTAGTATTGCCTAGCGGGAGCAATGAGCAGTTCTTC. The chain recombines TRBV7-2 with TRBJ2-1, with TRBD2 identical over 10 bases. Germline assignment: CDR1 SGHTA and CDR2 FQGNSA. The V gene end was trimmed by 1 base and the J gene end by 6 bases; junction bases not matched to a gene: 6. CDR3 length: 16 amino acids.